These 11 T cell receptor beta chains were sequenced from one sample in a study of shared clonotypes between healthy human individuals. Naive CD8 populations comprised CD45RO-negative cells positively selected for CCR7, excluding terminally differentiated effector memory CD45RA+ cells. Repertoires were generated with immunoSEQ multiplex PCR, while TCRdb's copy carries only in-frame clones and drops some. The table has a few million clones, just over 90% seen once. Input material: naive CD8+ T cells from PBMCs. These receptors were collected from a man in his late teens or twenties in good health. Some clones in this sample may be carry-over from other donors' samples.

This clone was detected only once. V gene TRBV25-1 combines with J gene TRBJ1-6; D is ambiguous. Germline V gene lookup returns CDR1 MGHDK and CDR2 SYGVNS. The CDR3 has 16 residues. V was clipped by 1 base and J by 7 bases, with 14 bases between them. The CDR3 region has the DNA TGTGCCAGCAGTGAATTTGGGCAGAGGGTCAATTCACCCCTCCACTTT. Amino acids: CASSEFGQRVNSPLHF.

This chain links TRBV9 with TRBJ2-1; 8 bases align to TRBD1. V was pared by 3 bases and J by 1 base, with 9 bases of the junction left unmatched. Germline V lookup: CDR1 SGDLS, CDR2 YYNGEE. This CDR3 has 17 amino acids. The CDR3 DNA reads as TGTGCCAGCAGCGCCCCTAAGGACAGGGCATCCTACAATGAGCAGTTCTTC. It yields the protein CASSAPKDRASYNEQFF.

CDR3 residues: CASSFQSRETRAFF. The DNA for the CDR3 is TGTGCCAGCAGCTTCCAGAGCCGGGAGACCCGAGCTTTCTTT. This sequence joins TRBV9 and TRBJ1-1, with D unresolved. Germline values: CDR1 SGDLS, CDR2 YYNGEE. The V end lost 4 bases, the J end lost 10 bases, and 20 bases lay between the germline ends. The CDR3 is 14 residues long.

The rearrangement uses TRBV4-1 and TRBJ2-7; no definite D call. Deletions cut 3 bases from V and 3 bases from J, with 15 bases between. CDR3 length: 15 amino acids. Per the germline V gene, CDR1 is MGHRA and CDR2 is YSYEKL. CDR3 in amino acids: CASSQLGDTYYEQYF. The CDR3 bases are TGCGCCAGCAGCCAGCTCGGAGATACCTACTACGAGCAGTACTTC.

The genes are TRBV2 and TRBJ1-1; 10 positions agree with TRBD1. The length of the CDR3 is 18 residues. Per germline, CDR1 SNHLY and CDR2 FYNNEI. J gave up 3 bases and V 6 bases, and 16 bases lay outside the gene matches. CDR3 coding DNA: TGTGCCAGCAGAGTTACCGGGACAGGGGATCCCAGGGACACTGAAGCTTTCTTT. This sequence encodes CASRVTGTGDPRDTEAFF.

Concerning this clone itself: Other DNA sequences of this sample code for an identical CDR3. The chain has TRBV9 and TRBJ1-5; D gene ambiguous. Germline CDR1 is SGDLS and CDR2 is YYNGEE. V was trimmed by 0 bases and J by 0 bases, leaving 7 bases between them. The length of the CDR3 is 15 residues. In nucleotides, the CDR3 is TGTGCCAGCAGCGTAGGGGGTTATAGCAATCAGCCCCAGCATTTT. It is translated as CASSVGGYSNQPQHF.

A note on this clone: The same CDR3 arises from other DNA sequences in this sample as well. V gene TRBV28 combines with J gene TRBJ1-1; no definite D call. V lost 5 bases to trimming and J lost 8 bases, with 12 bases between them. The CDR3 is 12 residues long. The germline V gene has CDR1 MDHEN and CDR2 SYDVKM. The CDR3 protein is CASSPPGGEAFF. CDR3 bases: TGTGCCAGCAGTCCCCCGGGAGGGGAAGCTTTCTTT.

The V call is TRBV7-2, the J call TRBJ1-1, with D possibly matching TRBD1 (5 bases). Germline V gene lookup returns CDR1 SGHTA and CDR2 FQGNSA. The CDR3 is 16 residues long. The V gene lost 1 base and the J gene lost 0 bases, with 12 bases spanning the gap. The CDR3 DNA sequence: TGTGCCAGCAGCTTAGTGCGGACATACATGAACACTGAAGCTTTCTTT. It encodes CASSLVRTYMNTEAFF. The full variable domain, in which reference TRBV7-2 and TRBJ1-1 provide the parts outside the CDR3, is GAGVSQSPSNKVTEKGKDVELRCDPISGHTALYWYRQSLGQGLEFLIYFQGNSAPDKSGLPSDRFSAERTGGSVSTLTIQRTQQEDSAVYLCASSLVRTYMNTEAFFGQGTRLTVV.

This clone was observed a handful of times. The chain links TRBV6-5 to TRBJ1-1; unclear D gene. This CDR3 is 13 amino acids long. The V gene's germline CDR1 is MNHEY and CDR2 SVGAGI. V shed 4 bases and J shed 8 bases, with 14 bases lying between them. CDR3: CASSLDRRDEAFF. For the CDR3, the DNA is TGTGCCAGCAGTTTGGATAGGAGAGACGAAGCTTTCTTT.

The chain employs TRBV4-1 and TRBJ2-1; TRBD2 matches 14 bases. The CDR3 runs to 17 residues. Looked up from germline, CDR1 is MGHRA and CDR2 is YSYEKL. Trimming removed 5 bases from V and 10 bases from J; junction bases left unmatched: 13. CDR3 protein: CASSGRAGLAGVGEQFF. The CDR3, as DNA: TGCGCCAGCAGCGGACGTGCGGGACTAGCGGGAGTAGGGGAGCAGTTCTTC.

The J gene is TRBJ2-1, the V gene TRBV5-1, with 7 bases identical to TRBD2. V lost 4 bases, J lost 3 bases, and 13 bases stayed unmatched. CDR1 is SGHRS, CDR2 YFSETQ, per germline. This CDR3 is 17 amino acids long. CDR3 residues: CASSMDPRDYYYNEQFF. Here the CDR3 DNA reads TGCGCCAGCAGCATGGACCCCCGGGACTACTACTACAATGAGCAGTTCTTC.